The 19 T cell receptor beta chains listed next were all sequenced from one sample in a study of T-cell memory formation after mild COVID-19. In TCRdb, the 5' RACE reads were re-called with MiXCR into one record per CDR3 protein. Here the sample spans around 100,000 distinct CDR3 sequences, around a fifth being singletons. What was sequenced was PBMCs or a T cell subset sorted from them (not recorded which). Receptors were obtained from a man in his late teens or twenties who had mild COVID-19 (a few samples of this study predate the infection). Cell type and time point are not known.

The chain is built from TRBV29-1 and TRBJ2-2; maybe TRBD2 (5 bases). The CDR3 has 14 amino acids. Trimming left V 4 bases short and J 1 base short, with 10 bases between. Germline lookup yields CDR1 SQVTM and CDR2 ANQGSEA. CDR3 loop: CSVGGNLNTGELFF. DNA of the CDR3: TGCAGCGTTGGAGGGAATTTGAACACCGGGGAGCTGTTTTTT.

V is TRBV27 and J is TRBJ1-2; a weak D match, TRBD1 (5 bases). The V end was cut by 0 bases, the J end by 4 bases, with 12 bases between. CDR1 and CDR2 from the germline V gene are MNHEY and SMNVEV (reference sequence). The CDR3 sequence is 15 residues long. The CDR3 reads CASSLSTGHIYGYTF. The CDR3 region has the DNA TGTGCCAGCAGTTTATCGACCGGACATATCTATGGCTACACCTTC.

This clonotype has a handful of counts. V gene TRBV27 combines with J gene TRBJ1-1, with D unclear. V was pared by 0 bases and J by 2 bases, with 4 bases between. The length of the CDR3 is 13 residues. The germline V gene encodes CDR1 MNHEY and CDR2 SMNVEV (reference sequence). The CDR3: CASSLSVNTEAFF. The CDR3 bases are TGTGCCAGCAGTTTATCCGTTAACACTGAAGCTTTCTTT.

V is TRBV5-1 and J is TRBJ1-2; D gene ambiguous. This CDR3 is 15 amino acids long. Germline V CDR1 and CDR2: SGHRS, YFSETQ. V lost 0 bases and J lost 4, with 13 bases in between. Here the CDR3 DNA reads TGCGCCAGCAGCTTGGCCGGCAGGTCGGGCTATGGCTACACCTTC. Its translation: CASSLAGRSGYGYTF.

This clonotype was found a few times. This chain uses TRBV4-3 with TRBJ2-1; D unclear. Germline-derived CDR1 and CDR2 are LGHNA and YSLEER. The germline V and J ends were trimmed by 4 bases and 12 bases, with 10 bases remaining between them. This CDR3 is 11 amino acids long. For the CDR3, the DNA is TGCGCCAGCAGCCCCGGGCGTGGGCAGTTCTTC. It is translated as CASSPGRGQFF.

This clonotype came up a few times. The rearrangement joins TRBV29-1 to TRBJ1-2; D uncertain. In germline, CDR1 is SQVTM, CDR2 ANQGSEA. The V end lost 6 bases, the J end lost 3 bases, and 17 bases lay between the germline ends. The CDR3 totals 14 residues. The CDR3 DNA is TGCAGCGTCCCCACAGCGTCCCCAGACTATGGCTACACCTTC. Its protein product is CSVPTASPDYGYTF.

In its sample, this clonotype was seen a few times. The junction differs from germline at one of its ends, possibly a read error. This rearrangement joins TRBV23-1 to TRBJ2-4; a possible D gene is TRBD1 (6 bases). TRBV23-1 is treated as an ORF (open reading frame) with a function not yet certain. The CDR3 is 12 amino acids. CDR3 coding DNA: TGCGCCAGTGGGACAACTCAGCCCGTTTCGGACTTC. It specifies CASGTTQPVSDF.

The V gene is TRBV13, the J gene TRBJ2-3; 9 nucleotides line up with TRBD1. Germline CDR1 and CDR2: PRHDT and FYEKMQ (reference sequence). The CDR3 is made up of 15 amino acids. With V trimmed by 5 bases and J by 2 bases, 5 bases remained unmatched. In DNA, the CDR3 is TGTGCCAGCAGCGAGACAGGGGGGATCACAGATACGCAGTATTTT. It translates to CASSETGGITDTQYF.

The chain combines TRBV4-3 with TRBJ2-3; perhaps D is TRBD1 or TRBD2 (7 bases each). This CDR3 contains 16 residues. The V end was cut by 0 bases, the J end by 4 bases, with 14 bases between. In germline, CDR1 is LGHNA, CDR2 YSLEER. CDR3 nucleotide sequence: TGCGCCAGCAGCCAAGATCAGGGGGGGGCAGCAGATACGCAGTATTTT. Protein: CASSQDQGGAADTQYF.

The J gene is TRBJ1-6, the V gene TRBV27, with D hard to call. With 5 bases removed from V and 3 bases from J, the gap between germline ends came to 11 bases. This CDR3 is 15 amino acids long. CDR1 MNHEY and CDR2 SMNVEV come from the germline V gene (reference sequence). CDR3 in DNA: TGTGCCAGCAGTACCCTGGGCAACTATAATTCACCCCTCCACTTT. Translation: CASSTLGNYNSPLHF.

This rearrangement joins TRBV7-3 to TRBJ2-1; D is tentatively TRBD1 or TRBD2 (5 bases each). V shed 8 bases and J shed 0 bases, with 14 bases lying between them. The CDR3 spans 15 residues. CDR1 is SGHTA and CDR2 is FQGTGA in the germline V gene. CDR3 sequence reads: CASSGGGGSYNEQFF. The CDR3 DNA follows: TGTGCCAGCTCGGGTGGGGGTGGCTCCTACAATGAGCAGTTCTTC.

Only a few counts were recorded for this clonotype. The V and J genes are TRBV12-3 or TRBV12-4 and TRBJ2-7; a weak D match, TRBD2 (7 bases). The CDR3 sequence is 14 residues long. V lost 0 bases and J lost 3, with 9 bases in between. CDR3 DNA sequence: TGTGCCAGCAGTTTAGCAGGGGGGGACTACGAGCAGTACTTC. This codes for CASSLAGGDYEQYF.

The chain carries TRBV12-3 or TRBV12-4 and TRBJ1-5, with 9 bases fitting TRBD1. Germline trimming cut 4 bases from V and 6 bases from J; bases unmatched to any gene: 7. This CDR3 is built from 15 residues. The CDR3 reads CASSSGTGYTQPQHF. CDR3 in DNA: TGTGCCAGCAGTTCCGGGACAGGGTATACTCAGCCCCAGCATTTT.

This clonotype was counted at least ten times. This chain uses TRBV11-1 with TRBJ2-3; D not resolved. The V gene lost 1 base and the J gene lost 3 bases, with 14 bases spanning the gap. The CDR3 spans 16 residues. Looked up from germline, CDR1 is SGHAT and CDR2 is FQDESV (reference sequence). The CDR3, as DNA: TGTGCCAGCAGCTTAGTGGTAGTCGGGTCGACAGATACGCAGTATTTT. Translation gives CASSLVVVGSTDTQYF.

V is TRBV7-9 and J is TRBJ2-7; TRBD1 matches at 12 bases. The CDR3 is 16 amino acids. Germline-derived CDR1 and CDR2 are SEHNR and FQNEAQ (reference sequence). Germline trimming cut 5 bases from V and 3 bases from J; bases unmatched to any gene: 8. CDR3 in DNA: TGTGCCAGCAGCGCAGGGACAGGGGGCGGCCTCTACGAGCAGTACGTC. Translated, it gives CASSAGTGGGLYEQYV.

This clonotype was counted only a few times. The J gene is TRBJ2-1, the V gene TRBV7-2; 9 bases agree with TRBD2. CDR1 and CDR2 (germline): SGHTA, FQGNSA. Trimming took 3 bases from V and 6 from J; bases not matched to a gene: 12. The CDR3 runs 17 residues. The CDR3 spells CASSFPRSGGSSNEQFF. In DNA form, the CDR3 reads TGTGCCAGCAGCTTCCCCCGAAGCGGGGGGTCGAGCAATGAGCAGTTCTTC.

This clonotype was detected many times. The rearrangement joins TRBV29-1 to TRBJ1-2, with D uncertain. CDR1 is SQVTM, CDR2 ANQGSEA, per germline. The CDR3 runs to 12 residues. The V and J ends lost 0 bases and 8 bases respectively, with 10 bases between them. The CDR3 loop reads CSVEDSLFGYTF. The DNA for the CDR3 is TGCAGCGTTGAAGACTCCCTTTTCGGCTACACCTTC.

The chain has TRBV5-1 and TRBJ2-2; 7 bases are shared with TRBD1. The V and J ends lost 1 base and 3 bases, in that order; junction bases with no gene match: 3. The length of the CDR3 is 15 residues. The germline V gene encodes CDR1 SGHRS and CDR2 YFSETQ. The CDR3 bases are TGCGCCAGCAGCTTGAGGGGGCTCTACACCGGGGAGCTGTTTTTT. Translation: CASSLRGLYTGELFF.

This clonotype was detected only a few times. The rearrangement uses TRBV12-3 or TRBV12-4 and TRBJ2-5; 9 nucleotides line up with TRBD2. The CDR3 contains 16 residues. V was pared by 3 bases and J by 0 bases, with 5 bases of the junction left unmatched. CDR3 amino acids: CASSLFGGGDQETQYF. The CDR3 nucleotides read TGTGCCAGCAGTTTGTTTGGCGGGGGGGACCAAGAGACCCAGTACTTC.